The 23 T cell receptor beta chains in this list originate from one sample, sequenced in a study of PD-L1 blockade in urothelial cancer (dated by TCRdb to 2016 to 2017). The sample's time point label, decoded: peripheral blood 6 weeks after treatment start. Libraries were made using the immunoSEQ multiplex PCR assay. Drawn from immuneACCESS, this table holds only the in-frame rearrangements with V and J called that TCRdb kept. Clones are partly lost; checked studies trace under half to an unresolved V gene and leave the rest unexplained. For this sample there are roughly 110,000 clones; around 93% appear just once. Clones ranked in the top ten supply 3% to 4.5% of the sample. This specimen was PBMCs, taken around atezolizumab (anti-PD-L1) treatment. The source is a man aged 60 to 69 with urothelial cancer.

The chain recombines TRBV25-1 with TRBJ2-2; 8 bases are a match to TRBD2. The junction had 7 bases not matched to a gene; V was cut back by 3 bases and J by 7 bases. This CDR3 contains 15 residues. Germline lookup yields CDR1 MGHDK and CDR2 SYGVNS. This CDR3 is CASSEPGLGDGELFF. In DNA form, the CDR3 reads TGTGCCAGCAGTGAGCCGGGACTAGGGGACGGGGAGCTGTTTTTT.

The genes are TRBV7-9 and TRBJ2-3; TRBD1 matches 7 bases. V lost 3 bases and J lost 0; bases outside the gene matches: 0. CDR3 length equals 14 residues. The germline V gene encodes CDR1 SEHNR and CDR2 FQNEAQ (reference sequence). The CDR3 region is CASSLTGSTDTQYF. CDR3 bases: TGTGCCAGCAGCTTGACAGGGAGCACAGATACGCAGTATTTT.

The chain carries TRBV29-1 and TRBJ2-7; TRBD2 aligns across 7 bases. Germline loops: CDR1 SQVTM, CDR2 ANQGSEA. This CDR3 spans 12 amino acids. V lost 7 bases to trimming and J lost 3 bases; unmatched junction nucleotides: 6. CDR3 region: CSARGELYEQYF. The CDR3 DNA reads as TGCAGCGCCCGGGGGGAACTCTACGAGCAGTACTTC.

The gene calls are TRBV2 and TRBJ2-5; D gene ambiguous. This CDR3 region has 13 residues. CDR1 is SNHLY, CDR2 FYNNEI, per germline. The V end lost 6 bases, the J end lost 2 bases, and 10 bases lay between the germline ends. The CDR3 sequence: CASSFGRQETQYF. The CDR3 coding sequence is TGTGCCAGCAGCTTTGGTAGACAAGAGACCCAGTACTTC.

The rearrangement joins TRBV2 to TRBJ2-1, with D possibly matching TRBD1 (5 bases). Germline CDR1 reads SNHLY; CDR2 reads FYNNEI. The CDR3 loop spans 13 amino acids. The V end lost 7 bases, the J end lost 5 bases, and 12 bases lay between the germline ends. The CDR3 DNA sequence: TGTGCCAGCAATCAAGACAGAAACAATGAGCAGTTCTTC. Translation: CASNQDRNNEQFF.

The chain carries TRBV5-6 and TRBJ2-7; 7 nucleotides agree with TRBD1. The germline V gene encodes CDR1 SGHDT and CDR2 YYEEEE. Trimming at V came to 4 bases and at J to 1 base, leaving 5 bases not matched to a gene. CDR3 length: 14 amino acids. DNA for the CDR3: TGTGCCAGCAGCGGGATGACAGGGTCCTACGAGCAGTACTTC. It codes for CASSGMTGSYEQYF.

The chain employs TRBV11-2 and TRBJ1-2, with 7 bases identical to TRBD1. Germline assignment: CDR1 SGHAT and CDR2 FQNNGV. CDR3 length: 14 amino acids. Unmatched junction bases numbered 7, after V lost 5 bases and J lost 4 bases. Here the CDR3 DNA reads TGTGCCAGCAGCCGAACGGGACAGTCCTATGGCTACACCTTC. Its translation: CASSRTGQSYGYTF.

The J gene is TRBJ1-1, the V gene TRBV15, with 7 bases identical to TRBD1. From germline, CDR1 is LNHNV and CDR2 YYDKDF (reference sequence). The CDR3 consists of 18 residues. The ends lost 4 bases at V and 0 bases at J; junction bases unmatched: 14. CDR3 in amino acids: CATSKGGGVELMNTEAFF. The CDR3, as DNA: TGTGCCACCAGCAAAGGGGGCGGAGTCGAATTAATGAACACTGAAGCTTTCTTT.

The chain is built from TRBV10-3 and TRBJ2-3, with a weak D call TRBD2 (6 bases). Germline CDR1 and CDR2: ENHRY and SYGVKD. CDR3 length: 14 residues. Trimming removed 3 bases from V and 3 bases from J, with 10 bases in between. Here the CDR3 reads CAISDSGRTDTQYF. The CDR3 DNA follows: TGTGCCATCAGTGATTCAGGGAGGACAGATACGCAGTATTTT.

This rearrangement joins TRBV2 to TRBJ2-5; D possibly corresponds to TRBD2 (6 bases). Trimming pared 10 bases from V and 2 bases from J, leaving 14 bases between. Germline CDR1 and CDR2: SNHLY and FYNNEI. The CDR3 is made up of 13 amino acids. The CDR3 spells CANGRGRQETQYF. The CDR3 DNA reads as TGTGCCAACGGGCGGGGTCGGCAAGAGACCCAGTACTTC. The variable domain in full, with the rest retrieved from reference TRBV2 and TRBJ2-5, is EPEVTQTPSHQVTQMGQEVILRCVPISNHLYFYWYRQILGQKVEFLVSFYNNEISEKSEIFDDQFSVERPDGSNFTLKIRSTKLEDSAMYFCANGRGRQETQYFGPGTRLLVL.

Concerning this clone itself: Other DNA sequences in the sample encode the same CDR3. This rearrangement joins TRBV7-2 to TRBJ2-7; the match to TRBD1 covers 7 bases. Germline V CDR1 and CDR2: SGHTA, FQGNSA. V dropped 3 bases and J dropped 3; count of bases not matched to a gene: 2. This CDR3 region has 13 residues. The CDR3 DNA follows: TGTGCCAGCAGCTTGGACAGGAACTACGAGCAGTACTTC. Its translation is CASSLDRNYEQYF.

This sequence joins TRBV4-2 and TRBJ2-3, with D perhaps matching TRBD1 (6 bases). CDR1 and CDR2 from the germline V gene are LGHNA and YNFKEQ. The ends were cut back, 1 base at V and 0 bases at J, with 8 bases in the middle. The CDR3 is made up of 15 amino acids. The CDR3 protein is CASSQGTASTDTQYF. The DNA of the CDR3 is TGTGCCAGCAGCCAAGGGACAGCTAGCACAGATACGCAGTATTTT.

The chain recombines TRBV27 with TRBJ2-7, with a weak D call TRBD2 (7 bases). V lost 3 bases and J lost 2, with 14 bases in between. CDR1 MNHEY and CDR2 SMNVEV come from the germline V gene (reference sequence). The CDR3 loop spans 15 amino acids. The CDR3 protein is CASSFLGGGPYEQYF. The CDR3 DNA reads TGTGCCAGCAGTTTTTTAGGGGGGGGACCCTACGAGCAGTACTTC.

V and J are TRBV4-3 and TRBJ2-7, with D possibly being TRBD1 (6 bases). The CDR3 extends over 15 amino acids. Trimming pared 1 base from V and 2 bases from J, leaving 12 bases between. CDR1 is LGHNA, CDR2 YSLEER, per germline. In DNA form, the CDR3 reads TGCGCCAGCAGCCAAGGTGGGGGCTCCACCTACGAGCAGTACTTC. Residues: CASSQGGGSTYEQYF.

V gene TRBV6-1 combines with J gene TRBJ2-3; a weak D match, TRBD1 (6 bases). Germline CDR1 is MNHNS and CDR2 is SASEGT. CDR3 length: 14 residues. Trimming took 3 bases from V and 3 from J, leaving 10 bases between them. As DNA, the CDR3 is TGTGCCAGCAGTGATAGGGGGATGACAGATACGCAGTATTTT. It yields the protein CASSDRGMTDTQYF.

The V call is TRBV7-2, the J call TRBJ2-5; 11 bases fit TRBD2. The CDR3 covers 16 residues. Germline V gene lookup returns CDR1 SGHTA and CDR2 FQGNSA. J lost 5 bases, V lost 3 bases, and 8 bases had no gene match. CDR3 nucleotide sequence: TGTGCCAGCAGCTTCCCGGGACTAGCGGCTAGGGAGACCCAGTACTTC. This codes for CASSFPGLAARETQYF.

The V gene is TRBV9, the J gene TRBJ2-5, with TRBD2 identical over 7 bases. The CDR3 covers 15 residues. Germline loops: CDR1 SGDLS, CDR2 YYNGEE. J was trimmed by 3 bases and V by 0 bases; bases with no gene match: 5. CDR3 region: CASSVAAGLKETQYF. For the CDR3, the DNA is TGTGCCAGCAGCGTAGCAGCGGGGCTAAAAGAGACCCAGTACTTC.

This chain links TRBV19 with TRBJ2-7, with D possibly being TRBD2 (5 bases). Germline assignment: CDR1 LNHDA and CDR2 SQIVND (reference sequence). Trimming removed 5 bases from V and 3 bases from J, with 14 bases in between. This CDR3 contains 14 residues. CDR3 residues: CASSPRLLIYEQYF. DNA of the CDR3: TGTGCCAGTAGTCCTAGACTATTAATCTACGAGCAGTACTTC.

The chain links TRBV11-2 to TRBJ1-1, with a tentative D call TRBD1 (6 bases). The germline CDR1 and CDR2 sequences are SGHAT and FQNNGV. The V and J ends lost 2 bases and 1 base respectively, with 20 bases between them. The CDR3 sequence is 18 residues long. The CDR3 here is CASSLLGGSLRWNTEAFF. In DNA form, the CDR3 reads TGTGCCAGCAGCTTACTTGGGGGCAGTCTTAGGTGGAACACTGAAGCTTTCTTT.

The rearrangement joins TRBV10-3 to TRBJ1-1, with D possibly TRBD1 on 6 matching bases. This CDR3 contains 14 residues. CDR1 is ENHRY, CDR2 SYGVKD, per germline. V gave up 5 bases and J gave up 0 bases, with 10 bases separating them. The CDR3 loop is CAISRTDLNTEAFF. The CDR3 DNA is TGTGCCATCAGTCGGACAGACCTGAACACTGAAGCTTTCTTT.

The chain combines TRBV5-1 with TRBJ2-5; 8 positions agree with TRBD2. V was clipped by 0 bases and J by 1 base; unmatched bases: 5. The CDR3 has 16 residues. Per the germline V gene, CDR1 is SGHRS and CDR2 is YFSETQ. The CDR3 region has the DNA TGCGCCAGCAGCTTGGCTGGGCGGGGGGTCCAAGAGACCCAGTACTTC. Protein: CASSLAGRGVQETQYF. Complete variable domain (other parts from reference TRBV5-1 and TRBJ2-5): KAGVTQTPRYLIKTRGQQVTLSCSPISGHRSVSWYQQTPGQGLQFLFEYFSETQRNKGNFPGRFSGRQFSNSRSEMNVSTLELGDSALYLCASSLAGRGVQETQYFGPGTRLLVL.

This clone was detected once. V and J are TRBV7-2 and TRBJ1-4, with a tentative D call TRBD1 (6 bases). CDR3 length: 15 residues. Germline V gene data show CDR1 as SGHTA and CDR2 as FQGNSA. Trimming shortened V by 5 bases and J by 4 bases, and 14 bases separated the two germline ends. CDR3 sequence: CASSQQQGNNEKLFF. CDR3 DNA: TGTGCCAGCAGCCAACAACAGGGAAATAATGAAAAACTGTTTTTT.

The chain is built from TRBV6-4 and TRBJ1-5; no clear D gene. V was shortened by 6 bases and J by 5 bases, with 11 bases between the two germline ends. Germline-derived CDR1 and CDR2 are MRHNA and SNTAGT. This CDR3 contains 13 residues. This chain's CDR3 is CASSPEPDQPQHF. DNA of the CDR3: TGTGCCAGCAGCCCCGAGCCCGATCAGCCCCAGCATTTT.